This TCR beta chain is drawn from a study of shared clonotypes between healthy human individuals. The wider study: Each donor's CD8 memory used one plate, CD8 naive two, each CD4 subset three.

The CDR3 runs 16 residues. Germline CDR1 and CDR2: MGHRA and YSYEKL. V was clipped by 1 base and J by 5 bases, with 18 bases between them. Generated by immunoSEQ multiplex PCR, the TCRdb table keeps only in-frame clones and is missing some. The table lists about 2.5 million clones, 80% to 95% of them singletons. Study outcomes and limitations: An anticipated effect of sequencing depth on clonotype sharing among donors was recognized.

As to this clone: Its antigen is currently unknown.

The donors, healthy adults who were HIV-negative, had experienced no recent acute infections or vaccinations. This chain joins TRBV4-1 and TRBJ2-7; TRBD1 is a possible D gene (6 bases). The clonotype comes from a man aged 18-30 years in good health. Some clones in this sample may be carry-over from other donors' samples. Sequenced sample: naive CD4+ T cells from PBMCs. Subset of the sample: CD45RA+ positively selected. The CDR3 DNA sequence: TGCGCCAGCAGCCAAGCACTGGGGTACGGGACACACGAGCAGTACTTC. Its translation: CASSQALGYGTHEQYF.